A single sample gave rise to the 5 T cell receptor beta chains below, sequenced in a study of T cell clonality in common variable immunodeficiency (dated by TCRdb to between 2014 and 2017). Summary of the overall study and its limitations: CVID TCRbeta sequences reportedly showed fewer deletions and N-nucleotide insertions and lacked highly modified clones with 13 or more V deletions.

The library came from the immunoSEQ multiplex PCR assay. This is the immuneACCESS table as TCRdb keeps it, with only in-frame sequences that have V and J called. A part of the clones is gone; compared with another copy, unresolved V genes explain less than half, and the rest is unexplained. The table puts some 19,000 clones in this sample, none counted just once. Around 6.6% of the sample goes to the ten largest clones. No cognate antigen is known for these TCRs. The sequenced material came from peripheral blood mononuclear cells. These receptors originate from a human donor with common variable immunodeficiency.

Comments on this clone: The read ends 3 residues early relative to the CDR3; the germline J gene fills the gap. The gene calls are TRBV6-1 and TRBJ1-6; tentatively, D is TRBD1 (6 bases). The CDR3 length is 16 residues. The V gene's germline CDR1 is MNHNS and CDR2 SASEGT. V was trimmed by 0 bases and J by 7 bases, leaving 13 bases between them. CDR3 in amino acids: CASSEARGAMNSPLHF. CDR3 DNA (partial): TGTGCCAGCAGTGAAGCGCGGGGGGCGATGAATTCACCC.

This clone was seen ten or more times. Read sequence stops 3 residues before the CDR3 end, and the germline J gene provides the missing end. This rearrangement joins TRBV29-1 to TRBJ2-7, with TRBD1 as a possible D gene (5 bases). CDR3 length equals 14 residues. V was pared by 7 bases and J by 2 bases, with 18 bases between. Germline CDR1 SQVTM, CDR2 ANQGSEA. The chain's CDR3 is CSARLSQEPYEQYF. CDR3 DNA (partial): TGCAGCGCCCGGTTGTCACAGGAGCCCTACGAG.

In this sample, this clone turned up many times. With the read ending 3 residues before the CDR3 end, the germline J gene is used to fill in that end. V and J are TRBV7-9 and TRBJ2-7; D unresolved. V lost 1 base to trimming and J lost 4 bases, with 11 bases between them. Germline V gene lookup returns CDR1 SEHNR and CDR2 FQNEAQ (reference sequence). The CDR3 spans 14 residues. CDR3: CASSLEGPDYEQYF. The part of the CDR3 DNA that was read is TGTGCCAGCAGCTTAGAGGGCCCCGATTACGAG.

This clone was seen more than once but under ten times. Coverage ceases 3 residues before the CDR3 finishes, and the germline J gene fills in the end. V is TRBV11-3 and J is TRBJ2-1, with D perhaps TRBD1 (6 bases). This CDR3 region has 13 residues. Germline CDR1 SGHNT, CDR2 YENEEA. Trimming pared 5 bases from V and 5 bases from J, leaving 10 bases between. CDR3 DNA, as far as it was read: TGTGCCAGCAGCCGGACAGTCGACAATGAG. The encoded protein is CASSRTVDNE. The full CDR3 is CASSRTVDNEQFF. Based on the CDR3 plus reference TRBV11-3 and TRBJ2-1, the full variable domain is EAGVVQSPRYKIIEKKQPVAFWCNPISGHNTLYWYLQNLGQGPELLIRYENEEAVDDSQLPKDRFSAERLKGVDSTLKIQPAELGDSAVYLCASSRTVDNEQFFGPGTRLTVL.

Points on this clone: The read is 3 residues too short to cover the CDR3 end, so that end is filled in from the germline J gene. The chain uses TRBV7-6 and TRBJ2-3, with 10 bases aligning to TRBD2. The CDR3 spans 17 residues. Germline CDR1 reads SGHVS; CDR2 reads FNYEAQ. V dropped 1 base and J dropped 3; count of bases not matched to a gene: 7. The DNA read from the CDR3 is TGTGCCAGCAGCTTAGTTCCAGCGGGGGGGCGGACAGATACG. Residues: CASSLVPAGGRTDT. The entire CDR3 is CASSLVPAGGRTDTQYF.